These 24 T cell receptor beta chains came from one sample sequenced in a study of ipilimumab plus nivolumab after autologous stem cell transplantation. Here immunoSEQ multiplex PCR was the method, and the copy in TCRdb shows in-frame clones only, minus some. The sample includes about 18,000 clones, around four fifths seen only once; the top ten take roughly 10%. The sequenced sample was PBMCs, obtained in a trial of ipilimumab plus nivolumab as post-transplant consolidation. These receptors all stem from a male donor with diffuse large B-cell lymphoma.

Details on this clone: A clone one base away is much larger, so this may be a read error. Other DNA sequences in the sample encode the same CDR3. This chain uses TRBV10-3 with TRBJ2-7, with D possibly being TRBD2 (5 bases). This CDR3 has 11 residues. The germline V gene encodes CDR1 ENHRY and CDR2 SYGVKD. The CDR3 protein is CAIGVRNEQYF. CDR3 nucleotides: TGTGCTATCGGGGTGCGAAACGAGCAGTACTTC.

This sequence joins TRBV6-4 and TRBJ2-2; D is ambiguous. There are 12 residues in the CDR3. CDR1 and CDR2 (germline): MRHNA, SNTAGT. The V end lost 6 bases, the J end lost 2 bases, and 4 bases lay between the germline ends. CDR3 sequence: CASRTNTGELFF. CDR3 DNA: TGTGCCAGCAGGACTAACACCGGGGAGCTGTTTTTT.

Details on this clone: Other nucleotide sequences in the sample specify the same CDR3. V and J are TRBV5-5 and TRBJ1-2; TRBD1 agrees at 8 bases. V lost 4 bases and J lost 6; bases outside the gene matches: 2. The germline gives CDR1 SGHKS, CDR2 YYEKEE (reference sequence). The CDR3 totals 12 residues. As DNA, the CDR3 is TGTGCCAGCAGCCCGGACAGGGATGGCTACACCTTC. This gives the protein CASSPDRDGYTF.

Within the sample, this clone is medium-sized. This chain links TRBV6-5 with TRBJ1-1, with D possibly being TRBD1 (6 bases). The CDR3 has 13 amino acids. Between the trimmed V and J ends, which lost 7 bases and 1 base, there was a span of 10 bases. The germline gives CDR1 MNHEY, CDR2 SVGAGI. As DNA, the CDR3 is TGTGCCAGCACCCGACAGGCGAACACTGAAGCTTTCTTT. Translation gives CASTRQANTEAFF.

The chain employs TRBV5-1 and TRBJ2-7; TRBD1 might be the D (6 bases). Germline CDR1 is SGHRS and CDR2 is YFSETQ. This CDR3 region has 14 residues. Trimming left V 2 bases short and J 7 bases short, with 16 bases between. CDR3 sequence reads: CASSLRQDLGEQYF. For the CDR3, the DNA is TGCGCCAGCAGCTTAAGACAGGATCTCGGGGAGCAGTACTTC.

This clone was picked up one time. The CDR3 reads CASSLSPLAIQRTGELFF. The CDR3 nucleotides read TGTGCCAGCTCTCTTAGTCCCCTCGCTATCCAGCGCACCGGGGAGCTGTTTTTT. The J gene is TRBJ2-2, the V gene TRBV18; no firm D call. Deletions cut 6 bases from V and 4 bases from J, with 24 bases between. The CDR3 runs 18 residues. Germline loops: CDR1 KGHSH, CDR2 LQKENI.

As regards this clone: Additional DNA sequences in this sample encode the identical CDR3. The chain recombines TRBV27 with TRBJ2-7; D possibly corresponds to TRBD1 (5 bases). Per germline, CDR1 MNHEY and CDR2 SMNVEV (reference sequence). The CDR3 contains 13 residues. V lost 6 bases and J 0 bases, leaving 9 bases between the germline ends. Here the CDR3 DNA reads TGTGCCAGCAGAGGGGCCAGCTCCTACGAGCAGTACTTC. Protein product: CASRGASSYEQYF.

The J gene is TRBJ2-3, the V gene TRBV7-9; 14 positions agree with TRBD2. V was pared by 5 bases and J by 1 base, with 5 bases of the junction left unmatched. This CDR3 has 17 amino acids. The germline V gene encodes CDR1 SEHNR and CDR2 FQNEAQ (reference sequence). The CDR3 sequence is CASSPGLAGARTDTQYF. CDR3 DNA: TGTGCCAGCAGCCCGGGACTAGCGGGGGCCCGCACAGATACGCAGTATTTT.

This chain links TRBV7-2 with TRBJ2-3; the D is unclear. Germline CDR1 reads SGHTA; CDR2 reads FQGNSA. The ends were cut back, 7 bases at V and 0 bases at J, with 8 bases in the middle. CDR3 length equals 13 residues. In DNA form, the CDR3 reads TGTGCCAGCACCCGGGCTAGCACAGATACGCAGTATTTT. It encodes CASTRASTDTQYF.

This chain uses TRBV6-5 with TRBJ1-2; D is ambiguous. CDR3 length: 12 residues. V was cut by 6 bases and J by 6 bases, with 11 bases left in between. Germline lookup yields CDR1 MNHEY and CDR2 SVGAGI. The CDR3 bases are TGTGCCAGCAGGTTAGACTTGGATGGCTACACCTTC. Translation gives CASRLDLDGYTF.

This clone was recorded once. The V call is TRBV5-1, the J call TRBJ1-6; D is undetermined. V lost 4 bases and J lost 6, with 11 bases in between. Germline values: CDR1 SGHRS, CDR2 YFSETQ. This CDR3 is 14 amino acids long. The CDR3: CASSQGSANSPLHF. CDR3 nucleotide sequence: TGCGCCAGCAGCCAAGGGTCAGCTAATTCACCCCTCCACTTT.

In nucleotides, the CDR3 is TGTGCCAGCAGCTCCCAAGGGGAGCTGTTTTTT. Its protein is CASSSQGELFF. The rearrangement links TRBV9 to TRBJ2-2; D ambiguous. This CDR3 region has 11 residues. Between the trimmed V and J ends, which lost 4 bases and 8 bases, there was a span of 6 bases. Germline CDR1 reads SGDLS; CDR2 reads YYNGEE.

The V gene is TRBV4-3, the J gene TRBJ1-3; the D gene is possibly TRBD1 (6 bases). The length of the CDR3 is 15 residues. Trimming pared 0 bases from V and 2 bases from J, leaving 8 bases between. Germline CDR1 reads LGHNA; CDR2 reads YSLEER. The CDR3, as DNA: TGCGCCAGCAGCCAAGAACAGGGCCCTGGAAACACCATATATTTT. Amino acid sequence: CASSQEQGPGNTIYF.

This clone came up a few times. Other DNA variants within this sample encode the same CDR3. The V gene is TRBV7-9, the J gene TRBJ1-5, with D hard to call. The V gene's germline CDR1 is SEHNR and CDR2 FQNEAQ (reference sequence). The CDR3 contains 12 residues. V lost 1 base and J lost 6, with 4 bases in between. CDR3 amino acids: CASSLGSQPQHF. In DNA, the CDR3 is TGTGCCAGCAGCTTAGGCAGTCAGCCCCAGCATTTT.

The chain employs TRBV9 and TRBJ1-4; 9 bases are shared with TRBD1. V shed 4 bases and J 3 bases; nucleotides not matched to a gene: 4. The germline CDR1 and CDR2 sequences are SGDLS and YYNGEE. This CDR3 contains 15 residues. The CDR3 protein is CASSSRTGANEKLFF. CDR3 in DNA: TGTGCCAGCAGCTCACGGACAGGGGCTAATGAAAAACTGTTTTTT.

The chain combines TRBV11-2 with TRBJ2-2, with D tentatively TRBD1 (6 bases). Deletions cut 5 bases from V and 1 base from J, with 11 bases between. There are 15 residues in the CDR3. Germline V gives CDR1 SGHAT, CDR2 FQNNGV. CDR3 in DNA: TGTGCCAGCAGCCCCTGGACAGTGAACACCGGGGAGCTGTTTTTT. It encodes CASSPWTVNTGELFF.

CDR3 in amino acids: CASSPGQPGSGNTIYF. The DNA for the CDR3 is TGTGCCAGCTCACCCGGACAGCCGGGCTCTGGAAACACCATATATTTT. The chain has TRBV18 and TRBJ1-3; D is possibly TRBD1 (6 bases). Germline CDR1 and CDR2: KGHSH and LQKENI. V was cut by 3 bases and J by 0 bases, with 12 bases left in between. The CDR3 extends over 16 amino acids.

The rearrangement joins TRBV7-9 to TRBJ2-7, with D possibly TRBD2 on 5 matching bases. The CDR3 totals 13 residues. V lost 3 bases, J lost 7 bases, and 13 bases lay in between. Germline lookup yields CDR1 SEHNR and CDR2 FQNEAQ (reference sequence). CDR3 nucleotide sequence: TGTGCCAGCAGCTTGGCAGGTTCGGGGGAGCAGTACTTC. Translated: CASSLAGSGEQYF.

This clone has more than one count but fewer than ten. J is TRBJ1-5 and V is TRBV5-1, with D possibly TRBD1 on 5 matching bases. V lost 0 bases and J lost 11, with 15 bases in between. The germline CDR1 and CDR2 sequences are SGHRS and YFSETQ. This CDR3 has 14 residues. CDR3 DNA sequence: TGCGCCAGCAGCTTGGCCCCCTGGGACGGGGCCCAGCATTTT. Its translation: CASSLAPWDGAQHF.

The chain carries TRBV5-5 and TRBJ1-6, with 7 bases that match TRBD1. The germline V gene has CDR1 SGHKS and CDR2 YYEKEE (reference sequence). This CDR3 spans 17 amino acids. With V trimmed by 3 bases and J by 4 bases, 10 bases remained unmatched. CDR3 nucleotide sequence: TGTGCCAGCAGCTCTCTGACAGGGACTTCTTATAATTCACCCCTCCACTTT. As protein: CASSSLTGTSYNSPLHF.

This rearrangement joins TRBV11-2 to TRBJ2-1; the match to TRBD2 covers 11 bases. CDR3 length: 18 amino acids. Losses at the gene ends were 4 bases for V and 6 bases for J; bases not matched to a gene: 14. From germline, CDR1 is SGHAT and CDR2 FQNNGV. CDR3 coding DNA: TGTGCCAGCAGCTCTATCGGGACTAGCGGCCCGCAGGTCAATGAGCAGTTCTTC. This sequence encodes CASSSIGTSGPQVNEQFF.

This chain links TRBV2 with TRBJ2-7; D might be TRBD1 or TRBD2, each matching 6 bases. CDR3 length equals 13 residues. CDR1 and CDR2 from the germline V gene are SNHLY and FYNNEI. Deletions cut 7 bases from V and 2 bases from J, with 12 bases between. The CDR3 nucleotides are TGTGCCAGCAACCAAGGGGGGCCCTACGAGCAGTACTTC. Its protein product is CASNQGGPYEQYF. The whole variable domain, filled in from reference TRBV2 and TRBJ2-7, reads EPEVTQTPSHQVTQMGQEVILRCVPISNHLYFYWYRQILGQKVEFLVSFYNNEISEKSEIFDDQFSVERPDGSNFTLKIRSTKLEDSAMYFCASNQGGPYEQYFGPGTRLTVT.

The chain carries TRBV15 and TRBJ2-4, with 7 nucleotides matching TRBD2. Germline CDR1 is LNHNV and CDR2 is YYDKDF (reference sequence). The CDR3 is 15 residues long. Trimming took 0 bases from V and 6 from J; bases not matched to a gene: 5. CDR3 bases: TGTGCCACCAGCAGAGATCCCGGGGGGAGAAACATTCAGTACTTC. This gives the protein CATSRDPGGRNIQYF.

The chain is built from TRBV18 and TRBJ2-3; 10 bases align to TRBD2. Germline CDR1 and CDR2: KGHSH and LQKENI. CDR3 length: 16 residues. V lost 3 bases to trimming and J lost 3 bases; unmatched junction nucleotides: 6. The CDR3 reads CASSPFSGGGTDTQYF. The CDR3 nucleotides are TGTGCCAGCTCACCCTTCAGCGGGGGGGGGACAGATACGCAGTATTTT.